This T cell receptor (beta chain) is drawn from a study of a mutant IDH1 vaccine in newly diagnosed glioma (dated by TCRdb to about 2021). Context from the whole study: Of the roughly 32 patients who were treated, around 60% were male and 37.5% were female, and the mean age was approximately 40 years. Before enrollment, most patients had been given radiochemotherapy with temozolomide as standard therapy, while the rest had received either radiotherapy alone or temozolomide alone. Peripheral blood was collected at six visits: V03 (baseline), V05, V07, V10, V12 and V13. Longitudinal TCRB deep sequencing was done for 25 to 30 treated patients, wherever samples were available for exploratory analyses.

Points on this clone: No antigen is known for it. No base quality information exists; no much larger clone differs at one position.

Results the study describes overall, beyond this receptor: Selection of PBMC samples for TCRB deep sequencing was based on availability. No apparent relationship was observed between pseudoprogression and alterations in the top peripheral T cell clonotypes detected by TCRB sequencing. According to the authors, sample limitations meant that analyses of patient blood samples could not be reproduced. Immune responses induced by the vaccine were seen in roughly 92% of patients across multiple MHC alleles.

Library preparation used the immunoSEQ multiplex PCR assay. The hsTCRB Kit was used according to the manufacturer's protocol to amplify rearranged TCR beta chain sequences. An Illumina MiSeq was used to sequence the TCRB libraries. The original methods were these. Demultiplexing, trimming and gene mapping were performed with the kit vendor's proprietary platform. Entries here come from immuneACCESS through TCRdb and include only in-frame sequences with V and J called. Some clones fail to appear in such tables; in the studies checked, an unresolved V gene covers under half of the shortfall, and the cause of the remainder is unknown. D and trimming come from the DNA, and the V and J calls and clone size come from that table. The table for this sample lists 75,000 to 100,000 clones; more than 65% of them were counted only once. 5.3% of the sample goes to the ten largest clones. The time point tag for this specimen amounts to: baseline, week 1 (first vaccination visit). Explained via the paper, the treatment or condition label denotes: pre-vaccination baseline after standard-of-care therapy. Donors had newly diagnosed WHO grade 3 or 4 IDH1-mutant astrocytomas with loss of nuclear ATRX. The samples were drawn from NOA16, a multicentre, single-arm, open-label phase I trial in Germany that tested a mutant IDH1 peptide vaccine in humans for the first time. For immunogenicity testing, the blood drawn at visit V03 was used as the baseline sample. Genomic DNA for TCRB sequencing was extracted from EDTA blood using the DNeasy Blood and Tissue Kit.

V lost 4 bases and J lost 4 bases; the stretch between them is 17 bases long. The CDR3 covers 15 residues, taking in both the cysteine and the phenylalanine. Only the CDR3 DNA is retained, 45 bases long and in frame from the first base. CDR1 and CDR2 are drawn from the germline V gene: SGHVS, FQNEAQ. The source was PBMCs, collected from a glioma patient treated with radiotherapy, temozolomide or both. This clonotype was obtained from a man in his forties with glioma. Some clones in this sample may be carry-over from other donors' samples. This chain is built from TRBV7-8 and TRBJ2-7, with the D segment possibly TRBD1 or TRBD2, each aligning over 5 bases. At the DNA level, the sequence is TGTGCCAGCAGCTCCGGGGCCCTTTCGGGATACGAGCAGTACTTC. This yields the protein CASSSGALSGYEQYF.